These T cell receptor beta chains were read from a single sample in a study of multiple sclerosis patients with progressive multifocal leukoencephalopathy. The repertoire was sequenced with immunoSEQ multiplex PCR; TCRdb's copy has only in-frame clones and lacks some. There are tens of thousands of clones in the sample; 88% occur only once, and approximately 1% lies in the top ten. Sequencing used PBMCs. These receptors came from a human donor with multiple sclerosis. CDR3s leave out the opening cysteine and the closing phenylalanine or tryptophan. Clone size is stated in some rows and not others, as once, few, many or a class when expanded.

>TRBJ1-2|TRBV5-4|.
ASSPRVMQRDGYT
>TRBJ2-5|TRBV18|once
ASSPPQLTRQETQY
>TRBJ2-5|TRBV5-1|.
ASSPQSQVQETQY
>TRBJ2-7|TRBV14|.
ASSFSYEQY
>TRBJ1-4|TRBV30|.
AWRVEATEKLF
>TRBJ1-6|TRBV13|.
ASSLKRFANNSPLH
>TRBJ2-3|TRBV6-5|.
ASSKRQTATDTQY
>TRBJ2-7|TRBV4-1|.
ASSHAGTGSYEQY
>TRBJ2-7|TRBV18|once
ASSRGSGGYEQY
>TRBJ2-6|TRBV5-1|.
ASSLDGGANVLT